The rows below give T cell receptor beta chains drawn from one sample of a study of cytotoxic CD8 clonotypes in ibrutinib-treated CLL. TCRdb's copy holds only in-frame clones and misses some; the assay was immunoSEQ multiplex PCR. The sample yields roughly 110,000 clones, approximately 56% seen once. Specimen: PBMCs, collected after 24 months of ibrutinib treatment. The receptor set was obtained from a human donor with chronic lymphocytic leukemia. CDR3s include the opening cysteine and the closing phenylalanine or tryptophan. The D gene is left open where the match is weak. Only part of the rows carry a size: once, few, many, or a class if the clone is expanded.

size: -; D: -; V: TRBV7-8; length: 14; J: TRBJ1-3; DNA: TGTGCCAGCAGCGCCCCATTCCGGGGCGACACCATATATTTT; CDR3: CASSAPFRGDTIYF
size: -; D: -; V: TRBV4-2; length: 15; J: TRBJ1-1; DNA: TGTGCCAGCAGCTCTCTAACACCCACGAACACTGAAGCTTTCTTT; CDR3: CASSSLTPTNTEAFF
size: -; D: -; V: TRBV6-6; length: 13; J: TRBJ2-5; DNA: TGTGCCAGCAGCCGCGGGACAGAAGAGACCCAGTACTTC; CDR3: CASSRGTEETQYF
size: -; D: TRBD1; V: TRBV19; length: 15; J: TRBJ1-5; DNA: TGTGCCAGTAGTATTGGGACAGGGGTGAATCAGCCCCAGCATTTT; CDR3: CASSIGTGVNQPQHF
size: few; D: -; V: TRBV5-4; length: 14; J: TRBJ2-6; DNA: TGTGCCAGCAGCCCCCAAGGAGGGGCCAACGTCCTGACTTTC; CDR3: CASSPQGGANVLTF
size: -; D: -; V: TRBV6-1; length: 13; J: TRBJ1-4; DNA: TGTGCCAGCAAGGACCGGAGTTGGGAAAAACTGTTTTTT; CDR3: CASKDRSWEKLFF
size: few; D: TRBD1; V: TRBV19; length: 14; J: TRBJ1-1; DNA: TGTGCCAGTAGTACCGGACAGGGGGGGACTGAAGCTTTCTTT; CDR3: CASSTGQGGTEAFF
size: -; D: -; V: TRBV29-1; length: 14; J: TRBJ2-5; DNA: TGCAGCGCCCCATTCGGGGGGCCCCAAGAGACCCAGTACTTC; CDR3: CSAPFGGPQETQYF
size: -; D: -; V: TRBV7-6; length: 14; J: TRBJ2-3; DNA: TGTGCCAGCAGCCCCAGGATGGGGGCAGATACGCAGTATTTT; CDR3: CASSPRMGADTQYF
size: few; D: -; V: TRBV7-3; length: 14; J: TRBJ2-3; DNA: TGTGCCAGCAGCCCAAGACTAGTATCAGATACGCAGTATTTT; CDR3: CASSPRLVSDTQYF
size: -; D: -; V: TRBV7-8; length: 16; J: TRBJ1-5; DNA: TGTGCCAGCAGCTTAGCTGACGGGGGTCGCGATCAGCCCCAGCATTTT; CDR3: CASSLADGGRDQPQHF
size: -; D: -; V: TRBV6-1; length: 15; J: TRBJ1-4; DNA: TGTGCCAGCATTCAGGGAGGAATGGCTAATGAAAAACTGTTTTTT; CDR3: CASIQGGMANEKLFF
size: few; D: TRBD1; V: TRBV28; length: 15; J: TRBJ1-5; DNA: TGTGCCAGCAGCCGAGGACAGGGAATGGGACAGCCCCAGCATTTT; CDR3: CASSRGQGMGQPQHF
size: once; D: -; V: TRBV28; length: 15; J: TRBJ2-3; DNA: TGTGCCAGCACCGACCCTCTTGCGGCCACAGATACGCAGTATTTT; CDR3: CASTDPLAATDTQYF
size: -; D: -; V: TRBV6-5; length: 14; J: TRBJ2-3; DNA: TGTGCCAGTCACGGGCCAGAGGCCCCAGATACGCAGTATTTT; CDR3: CASHGPEAPDTQYF
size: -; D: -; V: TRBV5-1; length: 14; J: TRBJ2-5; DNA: TGCGCCAGCAGCCCCGGACAGACCCAAGAGACCCAGTACTTC; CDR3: CASSPGQTQETQYF
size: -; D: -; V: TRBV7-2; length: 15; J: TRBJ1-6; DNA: TGTGCCAGCAGCTTAGTGGGTTCCAGTAATTCACCCCTCCACTTT; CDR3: CASSLVGSSNSPLHF
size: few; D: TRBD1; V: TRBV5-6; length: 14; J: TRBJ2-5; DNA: TGTGCCAGCAGCGGAACGGGACAGTTGGAGACCCAGTACTTC; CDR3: CASSGTGQLETQYF
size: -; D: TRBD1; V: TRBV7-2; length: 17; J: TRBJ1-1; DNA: TGTGCCAGCAGCTTGCCGGACAGGGTGCCCATGAACACTGAAGCTTTCTTT; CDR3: CASSLPDRVPMNTEAFF
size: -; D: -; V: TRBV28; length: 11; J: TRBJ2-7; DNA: TGTGCCAGCAGTTTCCGGGACGAGCAGTACTTC; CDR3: CASSFRDEQYF
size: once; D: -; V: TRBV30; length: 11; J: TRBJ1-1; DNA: TGTGCCTGGAGTAGGATGGTTGAAGCTTTCTTT; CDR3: CAWSRMVEAFF
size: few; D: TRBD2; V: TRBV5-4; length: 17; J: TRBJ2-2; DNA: TGTGCCAGCAGCTTGGCGGGACTAGCGGGGGTCCACGGGGAGCTGTTTTTT; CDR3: CASSLAGLAGVHGELFF
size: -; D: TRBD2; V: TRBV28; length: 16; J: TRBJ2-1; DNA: TGTGCCAGCAGCGACACAGCAGCGGGGGTGGACAATGAGCAGTTCTTC; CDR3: CASSDTAAGVDNEQFF
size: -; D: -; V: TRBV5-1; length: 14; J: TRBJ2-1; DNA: TGCGCCAGCAAAGCGGGCGCCTCCTACAATGAGCAGTTCTTC; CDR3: CASKAGASYNEQFF
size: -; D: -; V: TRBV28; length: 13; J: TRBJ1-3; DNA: TGTGCCAGCACGACCTTGGGGAGACACACCATATATTTT; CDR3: CASTTLGRHTIYF
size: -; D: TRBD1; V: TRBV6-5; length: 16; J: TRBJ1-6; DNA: TGTGCCAGCAGTTACTCCGGACAGGGACTTAATTCACCCCTCCACTTT; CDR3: CASSYSGQGLNSPLHF
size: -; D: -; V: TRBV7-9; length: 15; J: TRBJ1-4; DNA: TGTGCCAGCAGCCACGGTAGGGAGCCTAATGAAAAACTGTTTTTT; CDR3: CASSHGREPNEKLFF
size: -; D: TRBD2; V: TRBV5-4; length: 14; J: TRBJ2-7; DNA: TGTGCCAGCAGCGCGGGGGGCAGCTCCTACGAGCAGTACTTC; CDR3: CASSAGGSSYEQYF
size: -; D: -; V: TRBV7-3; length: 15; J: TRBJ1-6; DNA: TGTGCCAGCAGCTTAAGGCAGGGTGGGAATTCACCCCTCCACTTT; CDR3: CASSLRQGGNSPLHF
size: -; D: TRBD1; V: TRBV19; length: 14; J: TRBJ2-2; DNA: TGTGCCAGTCGCCCGGGACAGACCACCGGGGAGCTGTTTTTT; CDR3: CASRPGQTTGELFF
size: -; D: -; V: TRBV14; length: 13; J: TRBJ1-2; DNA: TGTGCCAGCAGCCCCGGGCCCTACTATGGCTACACCTTC; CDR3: CASSPGPYYGYTF
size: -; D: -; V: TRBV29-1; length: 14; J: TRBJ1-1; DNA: TGCAGCGTTGTAGTGGCCAGTGGTGGGACTGAAGCTTTCTTT; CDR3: CSVVVASGGTEAFF
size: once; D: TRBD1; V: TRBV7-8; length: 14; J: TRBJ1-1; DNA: TGTGCCAGCAGCCCCCGGGACAGGGGAACTGAAGCTTTCTTT; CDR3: CASSPRDRGTEAFF
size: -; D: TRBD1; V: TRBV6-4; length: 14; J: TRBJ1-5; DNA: TGTGCCAGCAGTGTAACAGGGGGGAATCAGCCCCAGCATTTT; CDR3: CASSVTGGNQPQHF
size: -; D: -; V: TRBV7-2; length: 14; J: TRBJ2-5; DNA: TGTGCCAGCAGCCCTAGGGGGGGGCCTGAGACCCAGTACTTC; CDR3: CASSPRGGPETQYF
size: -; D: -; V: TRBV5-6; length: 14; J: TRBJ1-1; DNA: TGTGCCAGCAGCTTGGGGAGGGTGAGGACTGAAGCTTTCTTT; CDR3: CASSLGRVRTEAFF
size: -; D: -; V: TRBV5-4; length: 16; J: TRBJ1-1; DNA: TGTGCCAGCAGCTCTTCGAAATCCAACCTGAACACTGAAGCTTTCTTT; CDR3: CASSSSKSNLNTEAFF
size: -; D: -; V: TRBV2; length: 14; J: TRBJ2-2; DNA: TGTGCCACAGCAAAGAGCGCGAACACCGGGGAGCTGTTTTTT; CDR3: CATAKSANTGELFF
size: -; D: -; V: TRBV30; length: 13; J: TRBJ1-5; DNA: TGTGCCTGGAGTGTACGAGGCGCTCAGCCCCAGCATTTT; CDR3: CAWSVRGAQPQHF
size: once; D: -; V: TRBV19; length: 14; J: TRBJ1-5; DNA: TGTGCCAGTAGTTTCCGGGACATCAATCAGCCCCAGCATTTT; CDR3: CASSFRDINQPQHF
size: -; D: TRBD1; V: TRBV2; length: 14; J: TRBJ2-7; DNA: TGTGCCAGCAGGTACGGGACAGCCTCCTACGAGCAGTACTTC; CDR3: CASRYGTASYEQYF
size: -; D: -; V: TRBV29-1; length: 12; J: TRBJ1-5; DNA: TGCAGCGTTATCCCTAGCAATCAGCCCCAGCATTTT; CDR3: CSVIPSNQPQHF
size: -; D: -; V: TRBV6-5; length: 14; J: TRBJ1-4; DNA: TGTGCCACCGCTACAGGAGCGTTTAATGAAAAACTGTTTTTT; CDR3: CATATGAFNEKLFF
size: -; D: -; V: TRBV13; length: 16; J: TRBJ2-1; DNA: TGTGCCAGCAGCTTAAGGCGGTCAGGACCCTACAATGAGCAGTTCTTC; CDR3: CASSLRRSGPYNEQFF
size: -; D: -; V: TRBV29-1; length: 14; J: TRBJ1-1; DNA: TGCAGCGTTGGAACTGCGACGGCGAACACTGAAGCTTTCTTT; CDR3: CSVGTATANTEAFF
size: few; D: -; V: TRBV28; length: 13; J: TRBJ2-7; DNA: TGTGCCAGCTCAAGACTGGACTCCTACGAGCAGTACTTC; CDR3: CASSRLDSYEQYF
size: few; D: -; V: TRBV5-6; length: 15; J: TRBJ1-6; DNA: TGTGCCAGCACCTCTTTGGCGCTTAGGAATTCACCCCTCCACTTT; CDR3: CASTSLALRNSPLHF
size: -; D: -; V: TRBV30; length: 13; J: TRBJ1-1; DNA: TGTGCCTGGAGTTTCAGCAGTGGGGTTGGAGCTTTCTTT; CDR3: CAWSFSSGVGAFF
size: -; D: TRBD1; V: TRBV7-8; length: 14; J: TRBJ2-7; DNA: TGTGCCAGCAGCTTAGGACAGGGGGGCCACGAGCAGTACTTC; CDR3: CASSLGQGGHEQYF
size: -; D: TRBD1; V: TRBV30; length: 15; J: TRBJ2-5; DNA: TGTGCCTGGAGTGGAGACCCAGGGGGCGTCGGGACCCAGTACTTC; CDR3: CAWSGDPGGVGTQYF
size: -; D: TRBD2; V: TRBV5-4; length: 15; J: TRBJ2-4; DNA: TGTGCCAGCAGCGATTACAGCGCGGGGGGAAACATTCAGTACTTC; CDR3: CASSDYSAGGNIQYF
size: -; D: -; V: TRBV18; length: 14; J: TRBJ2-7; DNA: TGTGCCAGCTCACCACCGGGGGCGGGACGGGAGCAGTACTTC; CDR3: CASSPPGAGREQYF
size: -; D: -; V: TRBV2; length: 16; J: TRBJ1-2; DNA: TGTGCCAGCAGGGCTGCCGGGACGGCCCTTAACTATGGCTACACCTTC; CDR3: CASRAAGTALNYGYTF
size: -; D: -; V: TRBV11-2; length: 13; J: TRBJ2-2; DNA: TGTGCCAGCAGCCCATGGACCACCGGGGAGCTGTTTTTT; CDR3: CASSPWTTGELFF
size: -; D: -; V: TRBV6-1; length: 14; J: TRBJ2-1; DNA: TGTGCCAGCAGCCTTTTGGAAGGGGCCAATGAGCAGTTCTTC; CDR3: CASSLLEGANEQFF
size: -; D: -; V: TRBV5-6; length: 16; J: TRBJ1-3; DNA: TGTGCCAGCAGCCTAGGACGCTTCGTCTCTGGAAACACCATATATTTT; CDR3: CASSLGRFVSGNTIYF
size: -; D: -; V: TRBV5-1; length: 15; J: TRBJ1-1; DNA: TGCGCCAGCAGCTGGAAAGCGACAGGGAACACTGAAGCTTTCTTT; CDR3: CASSWKATGNTEAFF
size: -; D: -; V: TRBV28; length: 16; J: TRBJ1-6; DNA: TGTGCCAGCAGTTTAGGTACAGGGTTCTATAATTCACCCCTCCACTTT; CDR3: CASSLGTGFYNSPLHF